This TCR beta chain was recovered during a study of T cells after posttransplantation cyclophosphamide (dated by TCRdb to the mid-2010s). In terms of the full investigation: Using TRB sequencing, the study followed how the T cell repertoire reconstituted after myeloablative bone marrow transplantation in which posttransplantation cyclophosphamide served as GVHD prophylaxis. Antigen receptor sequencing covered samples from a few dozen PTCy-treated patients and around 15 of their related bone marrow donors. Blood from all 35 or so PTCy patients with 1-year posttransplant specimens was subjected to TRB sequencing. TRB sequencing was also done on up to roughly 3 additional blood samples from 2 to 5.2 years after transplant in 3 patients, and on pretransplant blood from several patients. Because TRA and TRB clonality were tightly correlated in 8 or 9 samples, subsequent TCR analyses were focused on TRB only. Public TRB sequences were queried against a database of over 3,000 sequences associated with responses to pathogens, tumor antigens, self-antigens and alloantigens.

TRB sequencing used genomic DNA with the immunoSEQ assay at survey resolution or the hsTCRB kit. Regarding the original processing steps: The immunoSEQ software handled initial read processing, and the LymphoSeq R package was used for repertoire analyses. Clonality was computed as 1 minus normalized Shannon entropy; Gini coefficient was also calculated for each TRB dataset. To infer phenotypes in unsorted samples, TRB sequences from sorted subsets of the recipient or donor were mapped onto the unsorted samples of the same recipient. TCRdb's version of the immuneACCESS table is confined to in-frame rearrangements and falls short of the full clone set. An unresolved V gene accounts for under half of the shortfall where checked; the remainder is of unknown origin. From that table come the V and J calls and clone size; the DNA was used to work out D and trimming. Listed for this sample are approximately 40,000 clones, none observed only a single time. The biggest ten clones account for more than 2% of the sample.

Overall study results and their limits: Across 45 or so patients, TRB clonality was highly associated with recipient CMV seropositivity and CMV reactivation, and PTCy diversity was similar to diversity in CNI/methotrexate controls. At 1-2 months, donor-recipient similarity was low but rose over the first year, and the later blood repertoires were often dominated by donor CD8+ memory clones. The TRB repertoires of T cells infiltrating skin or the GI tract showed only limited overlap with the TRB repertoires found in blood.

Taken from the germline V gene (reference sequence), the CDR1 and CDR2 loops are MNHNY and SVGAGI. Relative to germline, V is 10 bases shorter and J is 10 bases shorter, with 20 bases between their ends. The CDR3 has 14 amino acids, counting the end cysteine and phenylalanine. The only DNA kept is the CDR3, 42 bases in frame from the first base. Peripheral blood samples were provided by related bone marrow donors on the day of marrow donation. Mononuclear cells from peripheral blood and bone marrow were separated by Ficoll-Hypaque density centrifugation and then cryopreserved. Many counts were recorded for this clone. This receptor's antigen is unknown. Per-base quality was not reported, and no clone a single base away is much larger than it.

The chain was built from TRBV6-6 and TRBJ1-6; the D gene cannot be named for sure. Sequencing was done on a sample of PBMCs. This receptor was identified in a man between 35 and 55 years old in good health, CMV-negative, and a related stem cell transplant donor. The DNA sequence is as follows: TGTGCCATATCCCTCGAGGGTAAACAATCACCCCTCCACTTT. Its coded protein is CAISLEGKQSPLHF.